Listed here are 21 T cell receptor beta chains from one sample, sequenced in a study of control samples from healthy donors and cancer patients. TCRdb's table, derived via immunoSEQ multiplex PCR, lists solely in-frame clones and lacks some. The sample shows roughly 170,000 clones, 91% of them seen only once. Source material: blood. The receptors derive from a woman in her 40s in good health.

This chain uses TRBV3-1 (or the pseudogene TRBV3-2) with TRBJ2-1; 10 nucleotides align to TRBD1. The germline V gene encodes CDR1 LGHDT and CDR2 YNNKEL (reference sequence). The CDR3 has 15 residues. Trimming at V came to 4 bases and at J to 8 bases, leaving 8 bases not matched to a gene. The CDR3 sequence: CASSPDRGLIYEQFF. The CDR3 DNA is TGTGCCAGCAGCCCGGACAGGGGGTTAATATATGAGCAGTTCTTC.

This chain uses TRBV5-4 with TRBJ2-2, with D tentatively TRBD1 (6 bases). Deletions cut 5 bases from V and 1 base from J, with 12 bases between. Germline CDR1 reads SGHNT; CDR2 reads YYREEE (reference sequence). This CDR3 region has 15 residues. CDR3 protein: CASRGMGQNTGELFF. CDR3 coding DNA: TGTGCCAGCAGGGGAATGGGACAGAACACCGGGGAGCTGTTTTTT.

This chain connects TRBV5-1 to TRBJ2-2; D not certain. CDR1 and CDR2 from the germline V gene are SGHRS and YFSETQ. The CDR3 runs to 14 residues. The germline V and J ends were trimmed by 7 bases and 3 bases, with 13 bases remaining between them. CDR3 loop: CASRPWADTGELFF. In DNA form, the CDR3 reads TGCGCCAGCCGTCCTTGGGCGGACACCGGGGAGCTGTTTTTT.

There are a few counts of this clone. The same CDR3 arises from other DNA sequences in this sample as well. The CDR3 protein is CSARVYGYTF. As DNA, the CDR3 is TGCAGTGCTAGGGTGTATGGCTACACCTTC. V and J are TRBV20-1 and TRBJ1-2; no definite D call. CDR3 length: 10 amino acids. Germline V CDR1 and CDR2: DFQATT, SNEGSKA (reference sequence). Trimming stripped 3 bases from V and 5 bases from J, with 4 bases between.

The chain joins TRBV5-1 to TRBJ2-3; a weak D match, TRBD2 (5 bases). Germline values: CDR1 SGHRS, CDR2 YFSETQ. Trimming pared 0 bases from V and 0 bases from J, leaving 11 bases between. The CDR3 has 16 amino acids. The DNA for the CDR3 is TGCGCCAGCAGCTTGGGGACTCGACTCAGCACAGATACGCAGTATTTT. Protein product: CASSLGTRLSTDTQYF.

Written as DNA, the CDR3 is TGCAGCGTTGAAGAAGGGGGGACTGAAGCTTTCTTT. It yields the protein CSVEEGGTEAFF. This chain uses TRBV29-1 with TRBJ1-1, with TRBD1 as a possible D gene (6 bases). This CDR3 contains 12 residues. The ends were cut back, 0 bases at V and 5 bases at J, with 7 bases in the middle. The V gene's germline CDR1 is SQVTM and CDR2 ANQGSEA.

The rearrangement links TRBV6-5 to TRBJ1-2, with D tentatively TRBD1 (6 bases). The V gene lost 4 bases and the J gene lost 1 base, with 10 bases spanning the gap. Germline V lookup: CDR1 MNHEY, CDR2 SVGAGI. The CDR3 sequence is 14 residues long. The DNA for the CDR3 is TGTGCCAGCAGTTTAAAGGGGGGTAACTATGGCTACACCTTC. Protein product: CASSLKGGNYGYTF.

The chain recombines TRBV12-3 or TRBV12-4 with TRBJ1-1, with 7 bases that match TRBD1. V lost 5 bases, J lost 11 bases, and 11 bases stayed unmatched. The CDR3 covers 13 residues. CDR3 coding DNA: TGTGCCAGCAGTCCGACAGGGCCTCTGTCGGCTTTCTTT. It is translated as CASSPTGPLSAFF.

This clone occurred once. The chain uses TRBV6-6 and TRBJ2-6, with D hard to call. V dropped 2 bases and J dropped 1 base, with 6 bases sitting between them. Germline V lookup: CDR1 MNHNY, CDR2 SVGAGI (reference sequence). The CDR3 totals 15 residues. CDR3 DNA: TGTGCCAGCAGTTACGAGGCTTCTGGGGCCAACGTCCTGACTTTC. Translated, it gives CASSYEASGANVLTF.

This chain connects TRBV7-2 to TRBJ2-1, with TRBD1 as a possible D gene (6 bases). The CDR3 contains 15 residues. Per germline, CDR1 SGHTA and CDR2 FQGNSA. V was shortened by 5 bases and J by 5 bases, with 16 bases between the two germline ends. The CDR3 DNA follows: TGTGCCAGCAGCCTATCCATGGGGGCCGACAATGAGCAGTTCTTC. It yields the protein CASSLSMGADNEQFF.

This clone was detected once. This chain connects TRBV27 to TRBJ1-4; no clear D gene. The CDR3 extends over 15 amino acids. The germline gives CDR1 MNHEY, CDR2 SMNVEV (reference sequence). Trimming removed 6 bases from V and 3 bases from J, with 14 bases in between. The CDR3 DNA reads TGTGCCAGCAGGCGGGGTACACGAGCTAATGAAAAACTGTTTTTT. It encodes CASRRGTRANEKLFF.

The J gene is TRBJ2-5, the V gene TRBV27; perhaps TRBD1 as D (5 bases). Germline CDR1 MNHEY, CDR2 SMNVEV (reference sequence). The CDR3 runs to 16 residues. Trimming pared 5 bases from V and 0 bases from J, leaving 16 bases between. The CDR3 protein is CASSPSQGHYQETQYF. Here the CDR3 DNA reads TGTGCCAGCAGTCCGAGCCAAGGACACTACCAAGAGACCCAGTACTTC.

The V and J genes are TRBV5-1 and TRBJ1-1; TRBD1 matches 9 bases. Per germline, CDR1 SGHRS and CDR2 YFSETQ. The ends lost 2 bases at V and 7 bases at J; junction bases unmatched: 3. The CDR3 totals 13 residues. CDR3: CASSFRDRDEAFF. The CDR3 nucleotides read TGCGCCAGCAGCTTCCGGGACAGGGATGAAGCTTTCTTT.

The chain links TRBV5-1 to TRBJ1-1; D uncertain. The length of the CDR3 is 16 residues. The V and J ends lost 3 bases and 0 bases respectively, with 15 bases between them. Germline values: CDR1 SGHRS, CDR2 YFSETQ. The CDR3 nucleotides read TGCGCCAGCAGCTCGCCAGCTGCGGCCATGAACACTGAAGCTTTCTTT. It yields the protein CASSSPAAAMNTEAFF.

The chain recombines TRBV3-1 (or the pseudogene TRBV3-2) with TRBJ1-4; D is perhaps TRBD1 (5 bases). CDR3 length equals 14 residues. Germline values: CDR1 LGHDT, CDR2 YNNKEL (reference sequence). The V gene lost 4 bases and the J gene lost 6 bases, with 12 bases spanning the gap. The CDR3 nucleotides are TGTGCCAGCAGCCCTATAGGGGCCTATGAAAAACTGTTTTTT. It specifies CASSPIGAYEKLFF.

The chain has TRBV6-5 and TRBJ1-2, with D unclear. This CDR3 contains 15 residues. V lost 6 bases, J lost 2 bases, and 16 bases lay in between. CDR1 is MNHEY, CDR2 SVGAGI, per germline. CDR3 bases: TGTGCCAGCAGGAAGACCTCCTCGGCCAACTATGGCTACACCTTC. Translated, it gives CASRKTSSANYGYTF.

The rearrangement joins TRBV19 to TRBJ1-1, with D uncertain. The CDR3 runs to 18 residues. V was pared by 1 base and J by 0 bases, with 18 bases between. The germline V gene encodes CDR1 LNHDA and CDR2 SQIVND (reference sequence). CDR3 residues: CASSIGIPGGQLNTEAFF. In DNA form, the CDR3 reads TGTGCCAGTAGTATAGGAATCCCGGGAGGTCAGTTGAACACTGAAGCTTTCTTT.

V usage is TRBV20-1 and J usage is TRBJ2-7; TRBD1 matches at 9 bases. V trimming: 3 bases; J trimming: 6 bases; junction bases outside the gene matches: 12. CDR3 size: 15 residues. Germline V gene sequence: CDR1 DFQATT, CDR2 SNEGSKA (reference sequence). The CDR3 coding sequence is TGCAGTGCTAGTTCTTTTGGGACAGGGCTTTTCGAGCAGTACTTC. This codes for CSASSFGTGLFEQYF.

The genes are TRBV5-5 and TRBJ1-1, with D possibly matching TRBD1 (6 bases). There are 13 residues in the CDR3. V gave up 3 bases and J gave up 11 bases, with 17 bases separating them. CDR1 is SGHKS, CDR2 YYEKEE, per germline (reference sequence). DNA of the CDR3: TGTGCCAGCAGCTGGAGTTACAGGGATGGGGCTTTCTTT. Amino acids: CASSWSYRDGAFF. Full variable domain (rest looked up from reference TRBV5-5 and TRBJ1-1): DAGVTQSPTHLIKTRGQQVTLRCSPISGHKSVSWYQQVLGQGPQFIFQYYEKEERGRGNFPDRFSARQFPNYSSELNVNALLLGDSALYLCASSWSYRDGAFFGQGTRLTVV.

The rearrangement links TRBV11-2 to TRBJ2-1, with TRBD1 as a possible D gene (5 bases). Germline CDR1 is SGHAT and CDR2 is FQNNGV. CDR3 length: 16 amino acids. Trimming left V 5 bases short and J 8 bases short, with 22 bases between. CDR3 DNA sequence: TGTGCCAGCAGCCCTATGCCAGCCCGACAAGGGGATGAGCAGTTCTTC. Translated: CASSPMPARQGDEQFF.

The chain couples TRBV10-1 to TRBJ2-5; TRBD2 matches at 12 bases. The V and J ends lost 2 bases and 2 bases, in that order; junction bases with no gene match: 3. The CDR3 length is 16 residues. Germline V CDR1 and CDR2: WNHNN, SYGVQD (reference sequence). The CDR3: CASSETSGGTQETQYF. In DNA, the CDR3 is TGCGCCAGCAGTGAGACTAGCGGGGGGACTCAAGAGACCCAGTACTTC.